This paragraph covers one T cell receptor beta chain sequence. J gave up 5 bases and V 0 bases, and 6 bases lay outside the gene matches. This CDR3 is 15 amino acids long. CDR1 is SGHNT and CDR2 is YYREEE in the germline V gene (reference sequence). This sample stems from a study of cytomegalovirus exposure and HLA in healthy donors. The PCR ran on 60 Vbeta and 13 Jbeta primers. The method was immunoSEQ multiplex PCR; TCRdb's version includes in-frame clones alone and lacks a portion of them. The repertoire consists of about 160,000 clones, with 84% occurring once and the leading ten covering about 1%.

Material: PBMCs. The chain has TRBV5-4 and TRBJ2-7; 9 bases are shared with TRBD2. This sequence originates from a man aged 25-45 years in good health and CMV-seronegative. This CDR3 reads CASSLDSGRGNEQYF. The CDR3 nucleotides are TGTGCCAGCAGCTTGGATAGCGGGAGAGGCAACGAGCAGTACTTC.